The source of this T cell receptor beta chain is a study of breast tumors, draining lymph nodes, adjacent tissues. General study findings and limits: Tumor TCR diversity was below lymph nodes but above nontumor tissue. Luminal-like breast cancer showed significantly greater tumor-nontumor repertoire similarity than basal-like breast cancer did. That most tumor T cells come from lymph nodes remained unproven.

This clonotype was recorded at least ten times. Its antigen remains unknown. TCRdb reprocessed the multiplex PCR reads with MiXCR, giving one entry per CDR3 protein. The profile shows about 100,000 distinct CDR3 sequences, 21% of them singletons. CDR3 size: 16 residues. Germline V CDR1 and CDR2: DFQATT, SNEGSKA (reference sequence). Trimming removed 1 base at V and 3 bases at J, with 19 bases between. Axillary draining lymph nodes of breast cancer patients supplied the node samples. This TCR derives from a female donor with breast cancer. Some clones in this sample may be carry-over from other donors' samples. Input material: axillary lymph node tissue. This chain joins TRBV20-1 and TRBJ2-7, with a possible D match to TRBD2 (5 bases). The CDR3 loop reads CSARAPPRTDVYEQYF. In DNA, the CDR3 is TGCAGTGCTAGAGCTCCCCCGAGGACTGATGTCTACGAGCAGTACTTC.